Listed below are T cell receptor beta chains from one sample, sequenced in a study of shared clonotypes between healthy human individuals. Method: immunoSEQ multiplex PCR; TCRdb's copy keeps in-frame clones and lacks some. Seen here are about 1 million clones, about 80% observed once, and the top ten hold 1.2% to 1.5%. Sample: memory CD4+ T cells sorted from blood. The source of these receptors is a man aged 18 to 30 in good health. Each CDR3 is given with its conserved first and last residue. The D gene is left open where the match is weak. Clone size is shown for a subset of rows, as once, few, many or a class of expanded clone.

D gene: NA
J gene: TRBJ1-2
V gene: TRBV5-5
CDR3 length: 13
clone size: few
CDR3 DNA: TGTGCCAGCAGCTTCGGCAGCATATATGGCTACACCTTC
CDR3 protein: CASSFGSIYGYTF

D gene: TRBD2
J gene: TRBJ2-2
V gene: TRBV7-9
CDR3 length: 16
clone size: NA
CDR3 DNA: TGTGCCAGCAGCTTAGGACTAGCGGAACCCACCGGGGAGCTGTTTTTT
CDR3 protein: CASSLGLAEPTGELFF

D gene: NA
J gene: TRBJ1-1
V gene: TRBV15
CDR3 length: 14
clone size: once
CDR3 DNA: TGTGCCACCAGCATAACCCGGGGGAACACTGAAGCTTTCTTT
CDR3 protein: CATSITRGNTEAFF

D gene: NA
J gene: TRBJ1-1
V gene: TRBV5-4
CDR3 length: 12
clone size: NA
CDR3 DNA: TGTGCCAGCAGCCGTATGAACACTGAAGCTTTCTTT
CDR3 protein: CASSRMNTEAFF

D gene: TRBD1
J gene: TRBJ2-6
V gene: TRBV4-1
CDR3 length: 17
clone size: NA
CDR3 DNA: TGCGCCAGCAGCCGGGAAGGACAGGGGACTGGGGCCAACGTCCTGACTTTC
CDR3 protein: CASSREGQGTGANVLTF

D gene: NA
J gene: TRBJ1-2
V gene: TRBV28
CDR3 length: 13
clone size: NA
CDR3 DNA: TGTGCCAGCAGTTTTTTGTCCCGCTATGGCTACACCTTC
CDR3 protein: CASSFLSRYGYTF

D gene: TRBD2
J gene: TRBJ2-7
V gene: TRBV10-1
CDR3 length: 17
clone size: few
CDR3 DNA: TGCGCCAGCAAACCGGGACTAGCGGGAAGACGCTCCTACGAGCAGTACTTC
CDR3 protein: CASKPGLAGRRSYEQYF

D gene: TRBD2
J gene: TRBJ2-2
V gene: TRBV27
CDR3 length: 15
clone size: NA
CDR3 DNA: TGTGCCAGCAGTTCTAGCGGGAGCGGTACCGGGGAGCTGTTTTTT
CDR3 protein: CASSSSGSGTGELFF

D gene: TRBD1
J gene: TRBJ1-4
V gene: TRBV5-1
CDR3 length: 14
clone size: NA
CDR3 DNA: TGCGCCAGCAGCACAGGGGGCTCTAATGAAAAACTGTTTTTT
CDR3 protein: CASSTGGSNEKLFF

D gene: NA
J gene: TRBJ2-1
V gene: TRBV7-2
CDR3 length: 15
clone size: NA
CDR3 DNA: TGTGCCAGCAGCTTAGCCTCCTTAGCCTACAATGAGCAGTTCTTC
CDR3 protein: CASSLASLAYNEQFF

D gene: TRBD2
J gene: TRBJ2-5
V gene: TRBV5-1
CDR3 length: 16
clone size: NA
CDR3 DNA: TGCGCCAGCAGCGCCTTGACTAGCGGGAGATCGGAGACCCAGTACTTC
CDR3 protein: CASSALTSGRSETQYF

D gene: NA
J gene: TRBJ1-5
V gene: TRBV10-2
CDR3 length: 15
clone size: NA
CDR3 DNA: TGCGCCACCTCGGGGCAGGGAGTGAGCAATCAGCCCCAGCATTTT
CDR3 protein: CATSGQGVSNQPQHF

D gene: NA
J gene: TRBJ1-2
V gene: TRBV5-1
CDR3 length: 15
clone size: few
CDR3 DNA: TGCGCCAGCAGCTTGTCCCTCGGCTCTTACTATGGCTACACCTTC
CDR3 protein: CASSLSLGSYYGYTF

D gene: NA
J gene: TRBJ2-1
V gene: TRBV5-6
CDR3 length: 17
clone size: NA
CDR3 DNA: TGTGCCAGCAGCGAGGGCACGAGTGGAGGTTTCTACAATGAGCAGTTCTTC
CDR3 protein: CASSEGTSGGFYNEQFF

D gene: NA
J gene: TRBJ2-3
V gene: TRBV15
CDR3 length: 15
clone size: NA
CDR3 DNA: TGTGCCACCAGCAGAGATCCCTCCTATCCGGATACGCAGTATTTT
CDR3 protein: CATSRDPSYPDTQYF

D gene: NA
J gene: TRBJ2-1
V gene: TRBV19
CDR3 length: 14
clone size: NA
CDR3 DNA: TGTGCCAGTAACGGGGGAGGTAAAGATAATGAGCAGTTCTTC
CDR3 protein: CASNGGGKDNEQFF

D gene: NA
J gene: TRBJ1-1
V gene: TRBV6-1
CDR3 length: 12
clone size: few
CDR3 DNA: TGTGCCATCCGGAGGGAGAACACTGAAGCTTTCTTT
CDR3 protein: CAIRRENTEAFF

D gene: NA
J gene: TRBJ1-2
V gene: TRBV20-1
CDR3 length: 11
clone size: NA
CDR3 DNA: TGCAGTGCTAGTCGGTACTATGGCTACACCTTC
CDR3 protein: CSASRYYGYTF

D gene: TRBD1
J gene: TRBJ2-7
V gene: TRBV6-1
CDR3 length: 13
clone size: NA
CDR3 DNA: TGTGCCAGCACCGGGCCAGGGGGCTACGAGCAGTACTTC
CDR3 protein: CASTGPGGYEQYF

D gene: NA
J gene: TRBJ2-7
V gene: TRBV7-2
CDR3 length: 14
clone size: once
CDR3 DNA: TGTGCCAGCAGCCAAACTGGACAGGGAGGGGGAAAGTACTTC
CDR3 protein: CASSQTGQGGGKYF

D gene: NA
J gene: TRBJ2-1
V gene: TRBV15
CDR3 length: 13
clone size: NA
CDR3 DNA: TGTGCCACCAGTAGTAAAGGCGACAATGAGCAGTTCTTC
CDR3 protein: CATSSKGDNEQFF

D gene: NA
J gene: TRBJ2-5
V gene: TRBV4-1
CDR3 length: 16
clone size: NA
CDR3 DNA: TGCGCCAGCAGCCGAGGCAAGGGAGTGGTTCAAGAGACCCAGTACTTC
CDR3 protein: CASSRGKGVVQETQYF

D gene: TRBD2
J gene: TRBJ2-3
V gene: TRBV7-9
CDR3 length: 15
clone size: NA
CDR3 DNA: TGTGCCAGCAGCTTAACTAGCGGGCCCACAGATACGCAGTATTTT
CDR3 protein: CASSLTSGPTDTQYF

D gene: NA
J gene: TRBJ1-1
V gene: TRBV29-1
CDR3 length: 13
clone size: NA
CDR3 DNA: TGCAGCCTCCGACGGGGACGGAACACTGAAGCTTTCTTT
CDR3 protein: CSLRRGRNTEAFF

D gene: NA
J gene: TRBJ2-5
V gene: TRBV5-8
CDR3 length: 11
clone size: NA
CDR3 DNA: TGTGCCAGCAGCTTGCCATGGGTTCCGTACTTC
CDR3 protein: CASSLPWVPYF

D gene: NA
J gene: TRBJ1-5
V gene: TRBV11-2
CDR3 length: 15
clone size: NA
CDR3 DNA: TGTGCCAGCAGCCTAGACAGTGATAGCAATCAGCCCCAGCATTTT
CDR3 protein: CASSLDSDSNQPQHF

D gene: TRBD1
J gene: TRBJ1-1
V gene: TRBV10-2
CDR3 length: 14
clone size: NA
CDR3 DNA: TGCGCCAGCATCGGACAGGGAGCCGACACTGAAGCTTTCTTT
CDR3 protein: CASIGQGADTEAFF

D gene: TRBD2
J gene: TRBJ2-5
V gene: TRBV5-4
CDR3 length: 15
clone size: NA
CDR3 DNA: TGTGCCAGCAGCTTGGAGCCTAGCGGACAAGAGACCCAGTACTTC
CDR3 protein: CASSLEPSGQETQYF

D gene: NA
J gene: TRBJ1-2
V gene: TRBV19
CDR3 length: 11
clone size: NA
CDR3 DNA: TGTGCCAGTAGTATACGACGGGCCTACACCTTC
CDR3 protein: CASSIRRAYTF

D gene: NA
J gene: TRBJ2-5
V gene: TRBV10-1
CDR3 length: 17
clone size: NA
CDR3 DNA: TGCGCCAGCAGTGAAGGAGGGTATGGGCAGGGCCAAGAGACCCAGTACTTC
CDR3 protein: CASSEGGYGQGQETQYF

D gene: NA
J gene: TRBJ1-4
V gene: TRBV28
CDR3 length: 14
clone size: NA
CDR3 DNA: TGTGCCAGCACCATCTCGGGGGAGGGTCAAAAACTGTTTTTT
CDR3 protein: CASTISGEGQKLFF

D gene: NA
J gene: TRBJ1-5
V gene: TRBV11-2
CDR3 length: 16
clone size: NA
CDR3 DNA: TGTGCCAGCGCAGACGGGGGTGGGGGAGGCAATCAGCCCCAGCATTTT
CDR3 protein: CASADGGGGGNQPQHF

D gene: TRBD1
J gene: TRBJ2-7
V gene: TRBV10-3
CDR3 length: 16
clone size: NA
CDR3 DNA: TGTGCCATCAGTGAGCCTGGACAGGGGGCCGATTACGAGCAGTACTTC
CDR3 protein: CAISEPGQGADYEQYF

D gene: TRBD1
J gene: TRBJ1-5
V gene: TRBV19
CDR3 length: 16
clone size: NA
CDR3 DNA: TGTGCCAGTAGTCCCGGGACAGGGGCCTACAATCAGCCCCAGCATTTT
CDR3 protein: CASSPGTGAYNQPQHF

D gene: NA
J gene: TRBJ1-1
V gene: TRBV5-1
CDR3 length: 11
clone size: NA
CDR3 DNA: TGCGCCAGCGCAGGGAACACTGAAGCTTTCTTT
CDR3 protein: CASAGNTEAFF

D gene: NA
J gene: TRBJ2-6
V gene: TRBV29-1
CDR3 length: 13
clone size: once
CDR3 DNA: TGCAGCGTTCTCACCGCTGGGGCCAACGTCCTGACTTTC
CDR3 protein: CSVLTAGANVLTF

D gene: TRBD1
J gene: TRBJ1-2
V gene: TRBV5-1
CDR3 length: 14
clone size: few
CDR3 DNA: TGCGCCAGCACCCCGGACAGGGGGCGCGGTGGCTACACCTTC
CDR3 protein: CASTPDRGRGGYTF

D gene: NA
J gene: TRBJ1-2
V gene: TRBV18
CDR3 length: 16
clone size: once
CDR3 DNA: TGTGCCAGCTCACCACCGGGGCAGCCAGCTAACTATGGCTACACCTTC
CDR3 protein: CASSPPGQPANYGYTF

D gene: TRBD1
J gene: TRBJ2-1
V gene: TRBV7-2
CDR3 length: 14
clone size: NA
CDR3 DNA: TGTGCCAGCAGGACAGGGGGCACCTACAATGAGCAGTTCTTC
CDR3 protein: CASRTGGTYNEQFF

D gene: TRBD2
J gene: TRBJ2-3
V gene: TRBV29-1
CDR3 length: 14
clone size: NA
CDR3 DNA: TGCAGCGTTGGCCCCGCGGGGGGAGGAGATACGCAGTATTTT
CDR3 protein: CSVGPAGGGDTQYF

D gene: NA
J gene: TRBJ1-6
V gene: TRBV28
CDR3 length: 16
clone size: NA
CDR3 DNA: TGTGCCAGCTTCTCCCCCGCTAGTTCCTATAATTCACCCCTCCACTTT
CDR3 protein: CASFSPASSYNSPLHF